Detailed here is one T cell receptor (beta chain). No antigen is known for it. This table comes from immunoSEQ multiplex PCR, and its TCRdb copy is limited to in-frame clones, with some not included. The repertoire has more than 90,000 clones, around 91% of them found once; the top ten carry roughly 0.63%. The data were taken from a study of Tregs in tolerant kidney transplant recipients. Findings of the study overall: Expanding Tregs on activated donor B cells appeared to best identify donor-specific TCRbeta clones.

Sequencing was carried out using CD4+ T cells from blood. The receptor was isolated from a human donor in good health.

This CDR3 reads CATTTRPGAGNEQFF. Written as DNA, the CDR3 is TGTGCCACCACCACCCGCCCGGGGGCAGGCAATGAGCAGTTCTTC. The chain uses TRBV6-1 and TRBJ2-1; either TRBD1 or TRBD2 may supply D (6 bases each). The ends were cut back, 10 bases at V and 6 bases at J, with 22 bases in the middle. Germline V gene data show CDR1 as MNHNS and CDR2 as SASEGT. The CDR3 sequence is 15 residues long.